This TCR beta chain was profiled in a study of T cells after yellow fever vaccination. Points from the study as a whole: A minor fraction of clonotypes spanned both CD4 and CD8 compartments.

TCRdb used MiXCR to reprocess the 5' RACE reads, holding one entry per CDR3 protein. This table has about 340,000 distinct CDR3 sequences, around 12% appearing once. V lost 0 bases, J lost 4 bases, and 8 bases lay in between. The CDR3 spans 13 residues. Germline assignment: CDR1 SGHRS and CDR2 YFSETQ. This clonotype was observed at least ten times. What it binds is unknown. The V gene is TRBV5-1, the J gene TRBJ2-7; unclear D gene. The sequence was collected from a man aged 18 to 29 who received the YFV17D yellow fever vaccine. Sample: CD4+ T cells sorted from PBMCs, taken 15 days after the yellow fever booster vaccination. This CDR3 reads CASSLASRYEQYF. As DNA, the CDR3 is TGCGCCAGCAGCTTGGCCAGTAGGTACGAGCAGTACTTC.